The TCR beta chain described here comes from a study of shared clonotypes between healthy human individuals. Produced via immunoSEQ multiplex PCR; TCRdb's table is partial and in-frame only. The table includes fewer than 1.6 million clones, around 98.5% detected once. About this clone: The same CDR3 also results from other DNA sequences found in this sample.

In germline, CDR1 is MNHEY, CDR2 SMNVEV (reference sequence). The V end lost 3 bases, the J end lost 6 bases, and 12 bases lay between the germline ends. The CDR3 contains 14 residues. This sequence was found in a man aged 30 to 39 in good health. The V gene is TRBV27, the J gene TRBJ1-5; perhaps TRBD1 as D (5 bases). Sequencing was performed on naive CD4+ T cells sorted from blood. Subset defined: CD45RA+ positively selected. CDR3 residues: CASSLRQGGQPQHF. CDR3 sequence (DNA): TGTGCCAGCAGTTTGAGGCAGGGAGGTCAGCCCCAGCATTTT.